These 12 T cell receptor beta chains came from one sample sequenced in a study of T cell responses to AZD1222 COVID-19 vaccine (dated by TCRdb to about 2021). The time point label, as the study defines it: about 28 days (+/-7) after the second vaccine dose. The library was prepared using the immunoSEQ multiplex PCR assay. TCRdb mirrors the immuneACCESS table, restricted to in-frame sequences. Some clones are absent from its copies; in checked studies, under half trace to an unresolved V gene, and the reason for the others is unknown. The sample yields 65,000 to 100,000 clones; roughly 90% were counted once. The biggest ten clones account for about 7.1% of the sample. Sample: peripheral blood, taken 28 days after the second AZD1222 dose. The receptors were gathered from an adult who received the AZD1222 COVID-19 vaccine.

This chain joins TRBV7-2 and TRBJ1-1; no firm D call. This CDR3 is built from 13 residues. Germline V lookup: CDR1 SGHTA, CDR2 FQGNSA. V was trimmed by 4 bases and J by 3 bases, leaving 9 bases between them. CDR3 coding DNA: TGTGCCAGCAGCTCGCAGAAATACACTGAAGCTTTCTTT. This translates into CASSSQKYTEAFF.

The rearrangement links TRBV6-2 or TRBV6-3 to TRBJ2-5, with 8 bases aligning to TRBD1. The length of the CDR3 is 15 residues. The V gene end was trimmed by 5 bases and the J gene end by 0 bases; junction bases not matched to a gene: 5. Germline values: CDR1 MNHEY, CDR2 SVGEGT. For the CDR3, the DNA is TGTGCCAGCAGTCCCGGGACAGGCCACCAAGAGACCCAGTACTTC. It specifies CASSPGTGHQETQYF.

The rearrangement uses TRBV18 and TRBJ2-1; TRBD1 might be the D (7 bases). The CDR3 extends over 14 amino acids. V lost 2 bases, J lost 7 bases, and 12 bases lay in between. Germline V gene sequence: CDR1 KGHSH, CDR2 LQKENI. The CDR3 nucleotides read TGTGCCAGCTCACCAGTGACAGGGAGGAATGAGCAGTTCTTC. Translation: CASSPVTGRNEQFF.

The rearrangement links TRBV5-5 to TRBJ1-3; 8 bases map to TRBD1. The germline CDR1 and CDR2 sequences are SGHKS and YYEKEE (reference sequence). J lost 3 bases, V lost 4 bases, and 6 bases had no gene match. This CDR3 is built from 15 residues. Here the CDR3 reads CASSTLTGGGNTIYF. CDR3 bases: TGTGCCAGCAGCACCTTAACAGGGGGTGGAAACACCATATATTTT.

This clone turned up a few times. The V gene is TRBV7-9, the J gene TRBJ1-3, with 7 bases fitting TRBD1. The CDR3 is 17 residues long. Germline V lookup: CDR1 SEHNR, CDR2 FQNEAQ (reference sequence). J lost 0 bases, V lost 5 bases, and 10 bases had no gene match. Written as DNA, the CDR3 is TGTGCCAGCAGCCGGGACAGCTCATACTACTCTGGAAACACCATATATTTT. Translation: CASSRDSSYYSGNTIYF.

J is TRBJ2-1 and V is TRBV11-1, with D possibly TRBD1 on 6 matching bases. Trimming took off 2 bases at V and 7 bases at J, with 9 bases between the two ends. This CDR3 is 13 amino acids long. Germline V lookup: CDR1 SGHAT, CDR2 FQDESV (reference sequence). In DNA form, the CDR3 reads TGTGCCAGCAGCTTAACAGGGTTAAATGAGCAGTTCTTC. Translating it yields CASSLTGLNEQFF.

This clone showed up just a few times. The V call is TRBV19, the J call TRBJ2-1; D assignment may be TRBD1 or TRBD2 (5 bases each). Germline values: CDR1 LNHDA, CDR2 SQIVND (reference sequence). The CDR3 sequence is 16 residues long. Trimming took 4 bases from V and 9 from J, leaving 22 bases between them. The CDR3 sequence is CASSKIRDPKGIEQFF. CDR3 coding DNA: TGTGCCAGTAGTAAGATCCGGGACCCTAAGGGAATTGAGCAGTTCTTC.

The rearrangement uses TRBV27 and TRBJ1-5, with a possible D match to TRBD1 (6 bases). The germline V gene encodes CDR1 MNHEY and CDR2 SMNVEV (reference sequence). Trimming took 3 bases from V and 3 from J, leaving 9 bases between them. This CDR3 is 14 amino acids long. The CDR3 sequence is CASSFSGVNQPQHF. Written as DNA, the CDR3 is TGTGCCAGCAGTTTCTCAGGGGTCAATCAGCCCCAGCATTTT.

The rearrangement links TRBV29-1 to TRBJ2-5; TRBD1 matches 7 bases. The germline CDR1 and CDR2 sequences are SQVTM and ANQGSEA. Trimming removed 1 base from V and 2 bases from J; junction bases left unmatched: 1. This CDR3 has 13 residues. The CDR3: CSVEGRGQETQYF. DNA for the CDR3: TGCAGCGTTGAAGGCAGGGGGCAAGAGACCCAGTACTTC.

The rearrangement joins TRBV7-2 to TRBJ2-1; no clear D. The CDR3 is 12 residues long. The germline V gene has CDR1 SGHTA and CDR2 FQGNSA. Trimming took off 7 bases at V and 4 bases at J, with 8 bases between the two ends. CDR3 region: CASTPQYNEQFF. DNA for the CDR3: TGTGCCAGCACCCCCCAATACAATGAGCAGTTCTTC. The variable domain in full, completed from reference TRBV7-2 and TRBJ2-1, reads GAGVSQSPSNKVTEKGKDVELRCDPISGHTALYWYRQSLGQGLEFLIYFQGNSAPDKSGLPSDRFSAERTGGSVSTLTIQRTQQEDSAVYLCASTPQYNEQFFGPGTRLTVL.

In its sample, this clone was seen a few times. This sequence joins TRBV7-9 and TRBJ1-1; D perhaps matches TRBD1 (5 bases). Looked up from germline, CDR1 is SEHNR and CDR2 is FQNEAQ (reference sequence). V lost 3 bases and J 2 bases, leaving 25 bases between the germline ends. This CDR3 comprises 19 residues. CDR3 bases: TGTGCCAGCAGCTTTACCCGTTCAGGGACCCATGTCCTCAACACTGAAGCTTTCTTT. Translation gives CASSFTRSGTHVLNTEAFF.

J is TRBJ2-7 and V is TRBV27, with D perhaps matching TRBD2 (6 bases). Germline V gene sequence: CDR1 MNHEY, CDR2 SMNVEV (reference sequence). Between the trimmed V and J ends, which lost 4 bases and 7 bases, there was a span of 20 bases. The CDR3 runs to 15 residues. The CDR3 DNA follows: TGTGCCAGCAGTTCGTGGGACTCCACCGCCCCAGAGCAGTACTTC. Its translation is CASSSWDSTAPEQYF.